The rows below give T cell receptor beta chains drawn from one sample of a study of T cells in Graves' hyperthyroidism and ophthalmopathy. TCRdb reprocessed the multiplex PCR reads via MiXCR and lists one record per CDR3 protein. Among 650,000 to 800,000 distinct CDR3 sequences listed, roughly 46% were seen once. The sequenced sample was peripheral blood or thyroid tissue (not recorded which). The receptors derive from an adult man with Graves' disease, either hyperthyroidism or ophthalmopathy (not recorded which). Each CDR3 is given without its conserved first and last residue.

>TRBJ1-1|TRBV7-8
ASSPDSVGTEAF
>TRBJ1-4|TRBV7-9
ASSPSGGSEKLF
>TRBJ2-6|TRBV19
ASRSTGIIDGANVLT
>TRBJ2-7|TRBV10-1
ASSHLPGYEQY
>TRBJ1-4|TRBV7-6
ASSKTGAREKLF
>TRBJ1-2|TRBV6-1
ASSGDRWDGYT
>TRBJ1-1|TRBV9
ASSVAEGRTEAF
>TRBJ2-6|TRBV29-1
SVELRDLHSGANVLT
>TRBJ2-2|TRBV5-1
ASRTQDRADTGELF
>TRBJ2-5|TRBV2
ASSASSGTQETQY
>TRBJ2-6|TRBV20-1
SARPTVSGANVLT
>TRBJ1-4|TRBV29-1
SVRGLGDEQF
>TRBJ1-2|TRBV5-1
ASSPGQGLGGYT
>TRBJ1-6|TRBV7-9
ASSSHDLQGTGDSPLH
>TRBJ1-4|TRBV7-8
ASSLDAEKLF
>TRBJ2-5|TRBV2
ASTPRVETQY
>TRBJ1-1|TRBV5-1
ASSSGGALNTEAF
>TRBJ2-7|TRBV7-9
ASSFRAGDEQY
>TRBJ1-1|TRBV11-2
ASSPTSRGTEAF
>TRBJ1-4|TRBV19
ASSRQEYEKLF
>TRBJ1-2|TRBV2
ASSGDSLNYGYT
>TRBJ1-5|TRBV7-8
ASSLSGVGNNQPQH
>TRBJ1-1|TRBV11-2
ASSSDRVPTEAF
>TRBJ1-6|TRBV10-2
ASSDRGISPLH
>TRBJ2-7|TRBV7-9
ASSLARGWTSGGNYEQY
>TRBJ2-6|TRBV2
ASSQQGAVGANVLT
>TRBJ1-5|TRBV10-3
AIRPGQQETQH
>TRBJ1-6|TRBV10-2
ASRGVPGQNSPLH
>TRBJ1-5|TRBV20-1
SAYTGGNSNQPQH
>TRBJ2-7|TRBV7-9
ASSWTIYEQY
>TRBJ1-1|TRBV9
ASSVGTGFTEAF
>TRBJ2-5|TRBV7-9
ASSLWTGAIRVPQETQY
>TRBJ1-6|TRBV5-1
ASSQGQGFNLH
>TRBJ1-1|TRBV7-3
ASSPKTRKNTEAF
>TRBJ2-7|TRBV15
ATSRGSGTDSSYEQY
>TRBJ2-7|TRBV20-1
SAPKGGEQY
>TRBJ1-2|TRBV19
ASGARVGDYGYT
>TRBJ1-2|TRBV5-1
ASSPGDRTHYGYT
>TRBJ2-6|TRBV20-1
SARDLAPGANVLT
>TRBJ1-5|TRBV24-1
ATSLQGNQPQH
>TRBJ2-2|TRBV7-8
ASSRTRRRDTGELF
>TRBJ1-5|TRBV6-5
ASIESTRTLSNQPQH
>TRBJ1-2|TRBV12-3/TRBV12-4
ASSDSGTGKYGYT
>TRBJ1-6|TRBV15
ATSRLPPYTDSPLH
>TRBJ1-5|TRBV25-1
ASSGIGDSNQPQH
>TRBJ2-6|TRBV6-6
ASSYDGANVLT
>TRBJ1-4|TRBV2
ASSEKGGIHEKLF
>TRBJ2-7|TRBV7-9
ASSLGTSGRINEQY
>TRBJ1-1|TRBV2
ASSLLGSVEAF
>TRBJ2-7|TRBV10-3
AISGTSNGLDEQY
>TRBJ1-1|TRBV29-1
SVGRLNTEAF
>TRBJ2-7|TRBV7-9
AIHSEGVYEQY
>TRBJ1-6|TRBV19
ASRTGVSPLH
>TRBJ1-2|TRBV9
ASSADRGQGGYT
>TRBJ1-6|TRBV11-1
ASSLALRQGNTPLH
>TRBJ1-5|TRBV2
ASTDSNNQPQH